The 18 T cell receptor beta chains presented below share a single source sample, sequenced in a study of CD8 T cells in ankylosing spondylitis. Via MiXCR, TCRdb re-called the 5' RACE reads, giving one row per CDR3 protein. The table includes a few hundred thousand distinct CDR3 sequences, around 19% detected once. Sequenced sample: blood, either unsorted or a sorted T cell fraction (not recorded which). The receptors were sampled from a male donor with ankylosing spondylitis or in good health (not recorded which).

This rearrangement joins TRBV3-1 to TRBJ2-3; 8 bases are shared with TRBD1. J was trimmed by 1 base and V by 4 bases; bases with no gene match: 7. The germline gives CDR1 LGHDT, CDR2 YNNKEL (reference sequence). The CDR3 sequence is 16 residues long. The DNA of the CDR3 is TGTGCCAGCAGCCCTCGACAGGGGCTGGGCACAGATACGCAGTATTTT. Its translation: CASSPRQGLGTDTQYF.

This chain uses TRBV6-5 with TRBJ2-7, with unresolved D. CDR1 MNHEY and CDR2 SVGAGI come from the germline V gene. Trimming cost V 4 bases and J 3 bases, with 4 bases left between them. The CDR3 is made up of 11 amino acids. CDR3 residues: CASSSHYEQYV. The CDR3 DNA sequence: TGTGCCAGCAGTTCCCACTACGAGCAGTACGTC.

The sample holds one count of this clonotype. The chain couples TRBV11-2 to TRBJ2-7; 7 positions match TRBD1. V lost 5 bases and J lost 0; bases outside the gene matches: 4. The germline V gene has CDR1 SGHAT and CDR2 FQNNGV. This CDR3 contains 14 residues. Written as DNA, the CDR3 is TGTGCCAGCAGCCCGGGACAGAACTCCTACGAGCAGTACGTC. It encodes CASSPGQNSYEQYV.

The chain has TRBV20-1 and TRBJ2-7; D gene unclear. Looked up from germline, CDR1 is DFQATT and CDR2 is SNEGSKA (reference sequence). Trimming shortened V by 6 bases and J by 4 bases, and 13 bases separated the two germline ends. The CDR3 runs to 12 residues. The CDR3 loop reads CSAGASRYEQYV. The DNA for the CDR3 is TGCAGTGCCGGCGCCTCCAGATACGAGCAGTACGTC.

This clonotype was detected ten times or more. The chain is built from TRBV5-1 and TRBJ2-5, with no clear D. Germline CDR1 is SGHRS and CDR2 is YFSETQ. This CDR3 comprises 14 residues. V was pared by 2 bases and J by 0 bases, with 8 bases between. The CDR3 DNA reads TGCGCCAGCAGCTTCAGCCACCACCAAGAGACCCAGTACTTC. Amino acid sequence: CASSFSHHQETQYF.

V gene TRBV11-2 combines with J gene TRBJ2-2, with D hard to call. V was pared by 3 bases and J by 8 bases, with 10 bases between. The CDR3 sequence is 13 residues long. Germline V gene lookup returns CDR1 SGHAT and CDR2 FQNNGV. The CDR3 sequence: CASSFSLYGELFF. Written as DNA, the CDR3 is TGTGCCAGCAGCTTTAGTTTGTATGGGGAGCTGTTTTTT.

The CDR3: CSANSGRARGRGSSYNEQFF. CDR3 nucleotide sequence: TGCAGTGCTAACTCGGGCAGGGCGAGAGGGAGGGGCAGCTCCTACAATGAGCAGTTCTTC. This chain uses TRBV20-1 with TRBJ2-1; 7 bases line up with TRBD2. The CDR3 extends over 20 amino acids. The J segment lost 0 bases and the V segment lost 4 bases, leaving 21 bases of the junction unmatched. Germline CDR1 and CDR2: DFQATT and SNEGSKA (reference sequence).

This clonotype was detected ten times or more. The chain is built from TRBV12-3 or TRBV12-4 and TRBJ2-1, with D perhaps TRBD2 (5 bases). The CDR3 is made up of 12 amino acids. Trimming left V 5 bases short and J 7 bases short, with 9 bases between. The CDR3 DNA follows: TGTGCCAGCAGTATGGGCGGGAATGAGCAGTTCTTC. Translation: CASSMGGNEQFF.

This rearrangement joins TRBV10-2 to TRBJ2-7, with unresolved D. The CDR3 spans 13 residues. Looked up from germline, CDR1 is WSHSY and CDR2 is SAAADI. The germline V and J ends were trimmed by 0 bases and 4 bases, with 7 bases remaining between them. The CDR3 loop reads CASSESIVYEQYV. CDR3 bases: TGCGCCAGCAGTGAGTCGATTGTTTACGAGCAGTACGTC.

V is TRBV7-6 and J is TRBJ1-6; D gene uncertain. Germline V gene data show CDR1 as SGHVS and CDR2 as FNYEAQ. With 5 bases removed from V and 5 bases from J, the gap between germline ends came to 19 bases. The CDR3 is made up of 17 amino acids. The CDR3 reads CASSAGLLPGHNSPLHF. CDR3 bases: TGTGCCAGCAGCGCCGGACTTCTTCCCGGGCATAATTCACCCCTCCACTTT.

This clonotype has only a few counts. The gene calls are TRBV20-1 and TRBJ2-2; no clear D. The germline V gene has CDR1 DFQATT and CDR2 SNEGSKA (reference sequence). V dropped 6 bases and J dropped 5 bases, with 13 bases sitting between them. The CDR3 totals 13 residues. The CDR3 reads CSAPKFRTGELFF. The CDR3, as DNA: TGCAGTGCCCCCAAGTTTCGGACCGGGGAGCTGTTTTTT.

Only one count was recorded for this clonotype. This chain joins TRBV29-1 and TRBJ2-1; 9 bases are shared with TRBD1. J gave up 7 bases and V 6 bases, and 7 bases lay outside the gene matches. CDR1 and CDR2 (germline): SQVTM, ANQGSEA. The CDR3 runs 13 residues. For the CDR3, the DNA is TGCAGCGTCGTGACAGGGGGTAGGAATGAGCAGTTCTTC. This sequence encodes CSVVTGGRNEQFF.

This clonotype appeared many times. V and J are TRBV7-3 and TRBJ1-4; D call uncertain. CDR1 is SGHTA, CDR2 FQGTGA, per germline. With 1 base removed from V and 0 bases from J, the gap between germline ends came to 12 bases. The CDR3 covers 17 residues. CDR3 protein: CASSLRGTAATNEKLFF. CDR3 bases: TGTGCCAGCAGCTTAAGGGGTACAGCGGCAACTAATGAAAAACTGTTTTTT.

There are many counts of this clonotype. This chain joins TRBV10-3 and TRBJ2-5; unclear D gene. CDR3 length equals 13 residues. Between the trimmed V and J ends, which lost 8 bases and 4 bases, there was a span of 14 bases. Germline CDR1 reads ENHRY; CDR2 reads SYGVKD. Written as DNA, the CDR3 is TGTGCCATCGAGAACGGTCCGGGAGAGACCCAGTACTTC. This codes for CAIENGPGETQYF.

This clonotype was seen more than once but under ten times. The chain uses TRBV5-1 and TRBJ2-5, with D possibly matching TRBD1 (6 bases). Deletions cut 4 bases from V and 3 bases from J, with 16 bases between. The CDR3 sequence is 15 residues long. CDR1 and CDR2 (germline): SGHRS, YFSETQ. The CDR3 sequence is CASSPSTGFEETQYF. The CDR3 coding sequence is TGCGCCAGCAGCCCATCAACAGGGTTCGAAGAGACCCAGTACTTC. Using reference TRBV5-1 and TRBJ2-5 for the parts outside the CDR3, the full variable domain is KAGVTQTPRYLIKTRGQQVTLSCSPISGHRSVSWYQQTPGQGLQFLFEYFSETQRNKGNFPGRFSGRQFSNSRSEMNVSTLELGDSALYLCASSPSTGFEETQYFGPGTRLLVL.

The chain has TRBV24-1 and TRBJ2-2; no clear D gene. The germline V gene encodes CDR1 KGHDR and CDR2 SFDVKD. The CDR3 totals 15 residues. With 6 bases removed from V and 1 base from J, the gap between germline ends came to 11 bases. CDR3 in amino acids: CATSHGSGNTGELFF. CDR3 DNA sequence: TGTGCCACCAGTCACGGGTCGGGGAACACCGGGGAGCTGTTTTTT.

The genes are TRBV5-1 and TRBJ2-2; D is undetermined. Trimming removed 0 bases at V and 8 bases at J, with 17 bases between. The germline gives CDR1 SGHRS, CDR2 YFSETQ. This CDR3 comprises 16 residues. CDR3 sequence reads: CASSLGALVGSGELFF. The CDR3 coding sequence is TGCGCCAGCAGCTTGGGGGCCTTGGTAGGCAGTGGGGAGCTGTTTTTT. The full variable domain, completed using reference TRBV5-1 and TRBJ2-2, is KAGVTQTPRYLIKTRGQQVTLSCSPISGHRSVSWYQQTPGQGLQFLFEYFSETQRNKGNFPGRFSGRQFSNSRSEMNVSTLELGDSALYLCASSLGALVGSGELFFGEGSRLTVL.

There are many counts of this clonotype. The genes are TRBV10-3 and TRBJ1-1; D gene unclear. V shed 1 base and J shed 2 bases, with 5 bases lying between them. Germline values: CDR1 ENHRY, CDR2 SYGVKD. The CDR3 loop spans 13 amino acids. The CDR3 protein is CAISEFPNTEAFF. In DNA form, the CDR3 reads TGTGCCATCAGTGAGTTTCCCAACACTGAAGCTTTCTTT.